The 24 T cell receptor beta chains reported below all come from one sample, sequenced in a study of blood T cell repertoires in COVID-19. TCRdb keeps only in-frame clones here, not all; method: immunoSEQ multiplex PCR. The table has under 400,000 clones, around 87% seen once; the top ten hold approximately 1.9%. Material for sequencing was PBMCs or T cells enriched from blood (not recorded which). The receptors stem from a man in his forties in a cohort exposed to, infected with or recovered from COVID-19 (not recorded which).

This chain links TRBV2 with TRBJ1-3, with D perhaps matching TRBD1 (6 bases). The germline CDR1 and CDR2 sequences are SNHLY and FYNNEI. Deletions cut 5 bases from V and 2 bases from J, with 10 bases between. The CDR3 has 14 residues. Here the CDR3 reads CASSPDRPGNTIYF. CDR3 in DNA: TGTGCCAGCAGTCCAGACAGGCCTGGAAACACCATATATTTT.

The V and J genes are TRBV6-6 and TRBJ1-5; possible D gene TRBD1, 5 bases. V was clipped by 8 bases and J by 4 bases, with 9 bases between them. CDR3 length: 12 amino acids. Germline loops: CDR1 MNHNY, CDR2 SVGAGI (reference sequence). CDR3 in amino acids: CASRGGNQPQHF. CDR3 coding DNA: TGTGCCAGCCGGGGGGGAAATCAGCCCCAGCATTTT.

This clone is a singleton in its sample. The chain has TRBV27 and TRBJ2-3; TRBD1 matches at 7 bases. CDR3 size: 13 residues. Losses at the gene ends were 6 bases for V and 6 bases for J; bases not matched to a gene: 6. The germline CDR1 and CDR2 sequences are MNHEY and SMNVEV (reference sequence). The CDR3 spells CASRVGGSDTQYF. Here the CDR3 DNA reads TGTGCCAGCAGGGTAGGGGGCTCCGATACGCAGTATTTT.

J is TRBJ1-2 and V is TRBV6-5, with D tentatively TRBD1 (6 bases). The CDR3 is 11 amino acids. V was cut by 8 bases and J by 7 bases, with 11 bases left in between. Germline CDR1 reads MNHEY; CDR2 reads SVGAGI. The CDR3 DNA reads TGTGCCAGCCGGACAGCTGGTGGCTACACCTTC. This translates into CASRTAGGYTF.

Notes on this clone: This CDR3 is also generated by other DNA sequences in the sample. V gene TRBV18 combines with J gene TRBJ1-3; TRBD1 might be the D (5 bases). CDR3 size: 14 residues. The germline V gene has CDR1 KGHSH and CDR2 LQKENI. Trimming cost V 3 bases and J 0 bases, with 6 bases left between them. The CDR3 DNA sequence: TGTGCCAGCTCACCGGGGGGCTCTGGAAACACCATATATTTT. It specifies CASSPGGSGNTIYF.

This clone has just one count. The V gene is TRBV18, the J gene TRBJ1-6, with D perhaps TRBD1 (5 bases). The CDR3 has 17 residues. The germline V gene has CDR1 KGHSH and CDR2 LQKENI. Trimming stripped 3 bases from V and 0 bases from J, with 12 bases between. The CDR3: CASSPQGSNSYNSPLHF. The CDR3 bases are TGTGCCAGCTCACCTCAGGGCAGTAACTCCTATAATTCACCCCTCCACTTT. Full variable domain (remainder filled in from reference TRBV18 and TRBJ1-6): NAGVMQNPRHLVRRRGQEARLRCSPMKGHSHVYWYRQLPEEGLKFMVYLQKENIIDESGMPKERFSAEFPKEGPSILRIQQVVRGDSAAYFCASSPQGSNSYNSPLHFGNGTRLTVT.

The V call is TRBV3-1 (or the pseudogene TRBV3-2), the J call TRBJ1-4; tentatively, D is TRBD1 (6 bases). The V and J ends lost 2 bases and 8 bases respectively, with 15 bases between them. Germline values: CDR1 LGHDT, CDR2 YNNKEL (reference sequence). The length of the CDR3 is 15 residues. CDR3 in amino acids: CASSQKRQGPEKLFF. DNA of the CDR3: TGTGCCAGCAGCCAAAAGAGGCAGGGGCCGGAAAAACTGTTTTTT.

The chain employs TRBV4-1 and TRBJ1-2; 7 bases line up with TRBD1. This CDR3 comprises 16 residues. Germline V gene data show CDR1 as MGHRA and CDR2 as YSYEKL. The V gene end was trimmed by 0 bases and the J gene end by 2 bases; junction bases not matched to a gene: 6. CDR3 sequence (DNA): TGCGCCAGCAGCCAAGATTTGGCCAGGGGGAACTATGGCTACACCTTC. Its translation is CASSQDLARGNYGYTF.

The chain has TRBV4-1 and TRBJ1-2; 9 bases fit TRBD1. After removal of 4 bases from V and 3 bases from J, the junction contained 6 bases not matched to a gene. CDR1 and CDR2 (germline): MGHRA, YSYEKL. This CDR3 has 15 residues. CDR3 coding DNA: TGCGCCAGCAGCCCAATAACAGGGGGCGACTATGGCTACACCTTC. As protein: CASSPITGGDYGYTF.

The chain's CDR3 is CALSGTYEQYF. The CDR3 DNA reads TGTGCGCTTAGCGGAACCTACGAGCAGTACTTC. V and J are TRBV30 and TRBJ2-7; perhaps TRBD2 as D (6 bases). Looked up from germline, CDR1 is GTSNPN and CDR2 is SVGIG (reference sequence). The CDR3 has 11 amino acids. The full variable domain, with the rest looked up from reference TRBV30 and TRBJ2-7, is SQTIHQWPATLVQPVGSPLSLECTVEGTSNPNLYWYRQAAGRGLQLLFYSVGIGQISSEVPQNLSASRPQDRQFILSSKKLLLSDSGFYLCALSGTYEQYFGPGTRLTVT.

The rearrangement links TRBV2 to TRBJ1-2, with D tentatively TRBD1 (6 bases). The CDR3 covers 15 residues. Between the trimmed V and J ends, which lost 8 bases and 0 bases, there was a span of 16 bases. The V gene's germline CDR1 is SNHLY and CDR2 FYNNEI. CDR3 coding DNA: TGTGCCAGCTCCCAAGCCCGACAGGCTAACTATGGCTACACCTTC. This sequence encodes CASSQARQANYGYTF.

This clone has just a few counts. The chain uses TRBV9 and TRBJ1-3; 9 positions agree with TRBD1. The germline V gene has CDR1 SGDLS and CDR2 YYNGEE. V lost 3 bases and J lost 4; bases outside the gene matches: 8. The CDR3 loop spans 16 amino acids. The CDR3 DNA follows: TGTGCCAGCAGCGCTTCGACAGGGGGGCTCGGAAACACCATATATTTT. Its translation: CASSASTGGLGNTIYF.

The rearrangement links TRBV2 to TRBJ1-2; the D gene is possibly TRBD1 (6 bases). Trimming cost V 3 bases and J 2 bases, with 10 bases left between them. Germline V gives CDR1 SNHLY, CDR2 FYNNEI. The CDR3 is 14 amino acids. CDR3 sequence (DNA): TGTGCCAGCAGTGACAGACAGGCCAACTATGGCTACACCTTC. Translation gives CASSDRQANYGYTF. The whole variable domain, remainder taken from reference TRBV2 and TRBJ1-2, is EPEVTQTPSHQVTQMGQEVILRCVPISNHLYFYWYRQILGQKVEFLVSFYNNEISEKSEIFDDQFSVERPDGSNFTLKIRSTKLEDSAMYFCASSDRQANYGYTFGSGTRLTVV.

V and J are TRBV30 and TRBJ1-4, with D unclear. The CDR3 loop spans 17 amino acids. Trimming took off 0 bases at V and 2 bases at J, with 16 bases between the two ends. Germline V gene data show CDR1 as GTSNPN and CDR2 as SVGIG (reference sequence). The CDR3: CAWSVSAAPGTNEKLFF. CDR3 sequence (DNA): TGTGCCTGGAGTGTATCGGCAGCCCCGGGGACTAATGAAAAACTGTTTTTT.

Written as DNA, the CDR3 is TGCGCCAGCAGCTCGGGACTGTCCTACGAGCAGTACTTC. This codes for CASSSGLSYEQYF. This chain joins TRBV4-1 and TRBJ2-7; D might be TRBD2 (6 bases). This CDR3 has 13 residues. V gave up 5 bases and J gave up 1 base, with 9 bases separating them. Germline V gives CDR1 MGHRA, CDR2 YSYEKL.

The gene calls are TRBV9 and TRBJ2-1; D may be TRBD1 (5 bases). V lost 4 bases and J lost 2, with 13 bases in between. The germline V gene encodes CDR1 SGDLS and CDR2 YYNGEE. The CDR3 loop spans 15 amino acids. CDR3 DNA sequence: TGTGCCAGCAGCCCAGGTAGGGGCGCCTACAATGAGCAGTTCTTC. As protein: CASSPGRGAYNEQFF.

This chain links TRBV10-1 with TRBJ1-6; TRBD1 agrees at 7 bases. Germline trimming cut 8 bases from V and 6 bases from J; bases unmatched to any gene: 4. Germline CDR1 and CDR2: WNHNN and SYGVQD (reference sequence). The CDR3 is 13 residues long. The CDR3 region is CASSHRGNSPLHF. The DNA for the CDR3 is TGCGCCAGCTCTCACAGGGGTAATTCACCCCTCCACTTT.

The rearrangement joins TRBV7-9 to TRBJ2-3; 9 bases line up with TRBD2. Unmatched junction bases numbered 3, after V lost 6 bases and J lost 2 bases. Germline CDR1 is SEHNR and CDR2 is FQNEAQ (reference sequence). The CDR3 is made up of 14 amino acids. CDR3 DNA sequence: TGTGCCAGCAGTCCTAGCGGGGACACAGATACGCAGTATTTT. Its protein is CASSPSGDTDTQYF. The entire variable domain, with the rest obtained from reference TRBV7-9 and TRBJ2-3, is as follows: DTGVSQNPRHKITKRGQNVTFRCDPISEHNRLYWYRQTLGQGPEFLTYFQNEAQLEKSRLLSDRFSAERPKGSFSTLEIQRTEQGDSAMYLCASSPSGDTDTQYFGPGTRLTVL.

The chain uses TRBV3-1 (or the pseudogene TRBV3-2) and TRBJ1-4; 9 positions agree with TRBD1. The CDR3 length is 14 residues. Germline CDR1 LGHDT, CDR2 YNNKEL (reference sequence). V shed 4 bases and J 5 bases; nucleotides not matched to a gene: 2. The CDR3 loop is CASSPGQGNEKLFF. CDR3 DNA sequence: TGTGCCAGCAGCCCGGGACAGGGAAATGAAAAACTGTTTTTT.

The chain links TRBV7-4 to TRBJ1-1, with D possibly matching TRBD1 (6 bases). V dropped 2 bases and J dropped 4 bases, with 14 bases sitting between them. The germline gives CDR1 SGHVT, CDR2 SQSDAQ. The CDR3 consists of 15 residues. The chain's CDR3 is CASSLTGGPSTEAFF. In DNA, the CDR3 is TGTGCCAGCAGCTTAACGGGGGGGCCTAGCACTGAAGCTTTCTTT.

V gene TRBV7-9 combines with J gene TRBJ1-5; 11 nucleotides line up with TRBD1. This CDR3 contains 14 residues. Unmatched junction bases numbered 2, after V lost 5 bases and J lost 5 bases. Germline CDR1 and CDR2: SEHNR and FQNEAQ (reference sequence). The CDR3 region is CASSPGQGDQPQHF. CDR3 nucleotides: TGTGCCAGCAGCCCGGGACAGGGGGATCAGCCCCAGCATTTT.

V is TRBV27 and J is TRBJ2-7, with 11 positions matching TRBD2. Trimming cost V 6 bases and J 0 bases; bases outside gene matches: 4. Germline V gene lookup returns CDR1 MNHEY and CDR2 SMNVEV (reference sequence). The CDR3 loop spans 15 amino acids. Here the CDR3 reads CASRFSGRASYEQYF. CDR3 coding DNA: TGTGCCAGCAGATTTAGCGGGAGGGCCTCCTACGAGCAGTACTTC.

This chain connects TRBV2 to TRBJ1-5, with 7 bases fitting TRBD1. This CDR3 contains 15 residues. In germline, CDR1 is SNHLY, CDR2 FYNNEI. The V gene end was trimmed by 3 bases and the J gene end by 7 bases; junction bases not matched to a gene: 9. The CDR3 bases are TGTGCCAGCAGTGACGACAGGGTGGTGAAACAGCCCCAGCATTTT. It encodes CASSDDRVVKQPQHF.

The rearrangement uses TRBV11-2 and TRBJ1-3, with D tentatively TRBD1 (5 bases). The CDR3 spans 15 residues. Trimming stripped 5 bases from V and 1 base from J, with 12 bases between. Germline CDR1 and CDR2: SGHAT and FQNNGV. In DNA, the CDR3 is TGTGCCAGCAGCCGCACGACAGTGTCTGGAAACACCATATATTTT. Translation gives CASSRTTVSGNTIYF. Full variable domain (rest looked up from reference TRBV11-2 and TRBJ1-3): EAGVAQSPRYKIIEKRQSVAFWCNPISGHATLYWYQQILGQGPKLLIQFQNNGVVDDSQLPKDRFSAERLKGVDSTLKIQPAKLEDSAVYLCASSRTTVSGNTIYFGEGSWLTVV.